This TCR beta chain was identified during a study of T cells expressing NK-cell markers. Study details: Repertoire data for TCR beta were derived from sorted T cells (CD3+CD56+NKG2C+, CD3+CD56+NKG2C- and CD3+CD56-NKG2C+). Study results and caveats: What remained unclear was the HCMV specificity of expanded NKG2C+ T cell clones. In several donors, these clonotypes also led the CD3+CD56-NKG2C+ fraction. Each of over 5 donors carried dominant NKG2C+ clonotypes accounting for about 1.0-7.0% of CD8+ T cells.

This CDR3 spans 19 amino acids. The germline CDR1 and CDR2 sequences are DFQATT and SNEGSKA (reference sequence). TCRdb re-called the 5' RACE reads and gives one entry per CDR3 protein, without DNA. Found here are about 190,000 distinct CDR3 sequences; the top ten clones hold around 20%. A note on this clonotype: Its target is not known.

Sequencing was carried out using blood T cells: a sorted CD56 or NKG2C T cell subset, CD4+ or CD8+ T cells, or bulk PBMC T cells (not recorded which). This chain uses TRBV20-1 with TRBJ2-7; TCRdb proposes TRBD2, but this gene call is untestable without DNA. The clonotype was recovered from a man aged 18 to 69 in good health. The CDR3: CSARVVTKSGPHRIYEQYF.